These 2 T cell receptor beta chains came from one sample sequenced in a study of T cells in Graves' hyperthyroidism and ophthalmopathy. Amplification yielded TCR beta CDR3 regions, with RNA transcripts as the source. A set of HTBI primers served as the primers for a first-round RT-PCR of the TCR CDR3. TCRdb passed the multiplex PCR reads through MiXCR, listing each CDR3 protein once. The sample yields hundreds of thousands of distinct CDR3 sequences, around 15% seen once. The sequenced material came from blood. The receptors originated from a woman aged 25 to 39 with Graves' hyperthyroidism.

The V gene is TRBV6-1, the J gene TRBJ2-1; D not certain. The CDR3 runs to 12 residues. Germline V gene data show CDR1 as MNHNS and CDR2 as SASEGT. The V end lost 3 bases, the J end lost 12 bases, and 12 bases lay between the germline ends. CDR3 region: CASSENVWMQFF. CDR3 DNA: TGTGCCAGCAGTGAGAACGTTTGGATGCAGTTCTTC.

In its sample, this clonotype was seen many times. The chain links TRBV19 to TRBJ2-1; no clear D. Germline CDR1 LNHDA, CDR2 SQIVND (reference sequence). CDR3 length: 12 residues. Trimming cost V 9 bases and J 6 bases, with 12 bases left between them. CDR3 sequence: CASSIVGNEQFF. The CDR3 nucleotides are TGTGCCAGCAGCATCGTAGGCAATGAGCAGTTCTTC.